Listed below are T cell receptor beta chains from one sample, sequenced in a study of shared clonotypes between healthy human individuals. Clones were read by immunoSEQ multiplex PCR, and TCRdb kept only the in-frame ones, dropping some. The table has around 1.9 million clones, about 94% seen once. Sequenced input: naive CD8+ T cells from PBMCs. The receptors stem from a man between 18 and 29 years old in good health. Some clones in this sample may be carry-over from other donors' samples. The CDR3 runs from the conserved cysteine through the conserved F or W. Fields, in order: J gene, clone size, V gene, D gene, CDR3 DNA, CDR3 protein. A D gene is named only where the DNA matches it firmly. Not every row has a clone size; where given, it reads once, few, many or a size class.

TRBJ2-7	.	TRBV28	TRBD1	TGTGCCAGCAGCCCCAGGGGACAGGGGCTCTATCCGGACTCCTACGAGCAGTACTTC	CASSPRGQGLYPDSYEQYF
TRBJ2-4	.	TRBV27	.	TGTGCCAGCAGTACGACAGTAAGAAGGGGGGGAAACATTCAGTACTTC	CASSTTVRRGGNIQYF
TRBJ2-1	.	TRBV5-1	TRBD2	TGCGCCAGCAGCCAGGGTGGCGGGGGTGAGCAGTTCTTC	CASSQGGGGEQFF
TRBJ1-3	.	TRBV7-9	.	TGTGCCAGCAGCTTAGGGTCCCCCGGCTCTGGAAACACCATATATTTT	CASSLGSPGSGNTIYF
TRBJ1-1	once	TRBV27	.	TGTGCCAGCAGTTTATTAACCCCTCTGACGAACACTGAAGCTTTCTTT	CASSLLTPLTNTEAFF
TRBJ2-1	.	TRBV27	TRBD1	TGTGCCAGCAGTGGAGACAGGGGGCCCCGGGATGAGCAGTTCTTC	CASSGDRGPRDEQFF
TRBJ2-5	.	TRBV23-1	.	TGCGCCAGCAGTAAGCTCGACCGGGAGACCCAGTACTTC	CASSKLDRETQYF
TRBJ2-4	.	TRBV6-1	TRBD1	TGTGCCAGCAGTGAATCGGCAGGGGGCCGCGGGGACATTCAGTACTTC	CASSESAGGRGDIQYF
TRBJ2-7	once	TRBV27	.	TGTGCCAGCAGTTTAATTGCGGGGGCCTCCCTCTCCCAGCAGTACTTC	CASSLIAGASLSQQYF
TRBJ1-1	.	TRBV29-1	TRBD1	TGCAGCGTCGGACAGGCTACTGAAGCTTTCTTT	CSVGQATEAFF
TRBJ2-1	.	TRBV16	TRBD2	TGTGCCAGCAGCCAATCAATCGCCCCAGCGGGAGAGCAGTTCTTC	CASSQSIAPAGEQFF
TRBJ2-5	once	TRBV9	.	TGTGCCAGCAGCGTAGCTAACGAGGGGGAGACCCAGTACTTC	CASSVANEGETQYF
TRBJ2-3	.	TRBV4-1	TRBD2	TGCGCCAGCAGTCTCCTAGCGGGAGAGGGTTCAGATACGCAGTATTTT	CASSLLAGEGSDTQYF
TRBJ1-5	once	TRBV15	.	TGTGCCACCCGCGATCGAGTCAATCAGCCCCAGCATTTT	CATRDRVNQPQHF
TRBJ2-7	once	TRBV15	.	TGTGCCACCAGCAGGGGCACCGGGTCCCTCGCCTACGAGCAGTACTTC	CATSRGTGSLAYEQYF
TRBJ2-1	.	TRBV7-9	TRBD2	TGTGCCAGCAGCAACCCCTCGGGGCGGGAGACGGGCAATGAGCAGTTCTTC	CASSNPSGRETGNEQFF
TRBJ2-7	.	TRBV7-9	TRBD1	TGTGCCAGCAGCCCGGGACAGGGGCACTACGAGCAGTACTTC	CASSPGQGHYEQYF
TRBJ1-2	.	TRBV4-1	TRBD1	TGCGCCAGCAGCCAGGGGACAGCCGTGAGATATGGCTACACCTTC	CASSQGTAVRYGYTF
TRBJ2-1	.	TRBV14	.	TGTGCCAGCAGCCATCCGGGACCATGGGATGAGCAGTTCTTC	CASSHPGPWDEQFF
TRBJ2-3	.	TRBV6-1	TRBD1	TGTGCCAGCAGTACAGGGGGCAGAGATACGCAGTATTTT	CASSTGGRDTQYF
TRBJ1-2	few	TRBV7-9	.	TGTGCCAGCAGCTTCTTCAGGGAGGGTGGCTACACCTTC	CASSFFREGGYTF
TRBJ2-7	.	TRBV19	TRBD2	TGTGCCAGTAGTATGAGGACTAGCGGCTCCTACGAGCAGTACTTC	CASSMRTSGSYEQYF
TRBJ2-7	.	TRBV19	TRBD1	TGTGCCAGTAGTCCACAGGGGGGCCCAGCCTCCTACGAGCAGTACTTC	CASSPQGGPASYEQYF
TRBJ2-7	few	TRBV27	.	TGTGCCAGCAGTTTCGGCGCAACCTACGAGCAGTACTTC	CASSFGATYEQYF
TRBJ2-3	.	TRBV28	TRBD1	TGTGCCAGCAGTTCGGGGACAGGGCGCACAGATACGCAGTATTTT	CASSSGTGRTDTQYF
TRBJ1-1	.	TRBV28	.	TGTGCCAGCAGTATCGACGGACGGCTGAACACTGAAGCTTTCTTT	CASSIDGRLNTEAFF
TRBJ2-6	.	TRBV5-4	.	TGTGCCAGCAGCTTGAACAGCCTCTCTGGGGCCAACGTCCTGACTTTC	CASSLNSLSGANVLTF
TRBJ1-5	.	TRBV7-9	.	TGTGCCAGCAGCTTAGGGGCCCAGAACCAGCCCCAGCATTTT	CASSLGAQNQPQHF
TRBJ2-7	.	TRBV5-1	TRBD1	TGCGCCAGCAGCTTGACAACAGGGGGCCTCTACGAGCAGTACTTC	CASSLTTGGLYEQYF
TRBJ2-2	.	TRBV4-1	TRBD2	TGCGCCAGCAGCCAACCTCTACTAGCGGGAGGGCCCTCCGGGGAGCTGTTTTTT	CASSQPLLAGGPSGELFF
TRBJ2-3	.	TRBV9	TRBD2	TGTGCCAGCAGCCTGACTAGCGTAACACGTCCGGGGCCAGATACGCAGTATTTT	CASSLTSVTRPGPDTQYF
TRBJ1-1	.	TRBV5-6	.	TGTGCCAGCAGCTTGATGAGAGCTGAAGCTTTCTTT	CASSLMRAEAFF
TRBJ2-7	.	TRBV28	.	TGTGCCACCGATCTCAGCGGGTCGAGCTCCTACGAGCAGTACTTC	CATDLSGSSSYEQYF
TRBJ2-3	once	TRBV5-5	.	TGTGCCAGCAGCCCGAGACCGGATTCAAGCACAGATACGCAGTATTTT	CASSPRPDSSTDTQYF
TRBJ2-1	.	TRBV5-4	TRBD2	TGTGCCAGTCCCCACCCTAGCGGGAACTACAATGAGCAGTTCTTC	CASPHPSGNYNEQFF
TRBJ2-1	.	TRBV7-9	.	TGTGCCAGCAGCTTAGTAGGCAGCAATGAGCAGTTCTTC	CASSLVGSNEQFF
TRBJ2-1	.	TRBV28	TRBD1	TGTGCCAGCTCCAACTCCCGGGACAGGGGGGATGAGCAGTTCTTC	CASSNSRDRGDEQFF
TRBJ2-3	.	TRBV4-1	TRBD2	TGCGCCAGCAGCCAAGGCGGGAGTTGGGCAGATACGCAGTATTTT	CASSQGGSWADTQYF
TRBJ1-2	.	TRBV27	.	TGTGCCAGCAGTTTATTGCCGGTTTATGGCTACACCTTC	CASSLLPVYGYTF
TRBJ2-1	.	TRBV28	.	TGTGCCAGCAGTTTACGGGGGCCCAATGAGCAGTTCTTC	CASSLRGPNEQFF
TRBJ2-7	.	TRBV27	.	TGTGCCAGCAGTCCCTCGGGACTGTCCTACGAGCAGTACTTC	CASSPSGLSYEQYF
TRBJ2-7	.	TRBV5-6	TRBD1	TGTGCCAGCAGCTCTACACTCACTGGGGACAGGCGACCCTACGAGCAGTACTTC	CASSSTLTGDRRPYEQYF
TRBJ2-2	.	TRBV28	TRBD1	TGTGCCAGCAGTTCCCGACTTGGACAGGGGTCGAACACCGGGGAGCTGTTTTTT	CASSSRLGQGSNTGELFF
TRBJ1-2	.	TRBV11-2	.	TGTGCCAGCAGCCCGTCTTTGAGCCAGGGTTGGACCTTC	CASSPSLSQGWTF
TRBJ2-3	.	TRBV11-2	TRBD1	TGTGCCAGCAGCGAAACAGGGGGCTGGGGTGGAACAGATACGCAGTATTTT	CASSETGGWGGTDTQYF
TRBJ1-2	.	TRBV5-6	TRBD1	TGTGCCAGCAGCTTCCCCGGGACAGGGAGCGTCTATGGCTACACCTTC	CASSFPGTGSVYGYTF